This T cell receptor (beta chain) was captured by sequencing in a study of blood T cell repertoires in COVID-19. Study-level background: Sites across the United States, Italy and Spain contributed samples from acute and convalescent COVID-19. T cells, B-cell-depleted T cells, or PBMCs provided the cDNA or gDNA that served as material.

Trimming shortened V by 4 bases and J by 1 base, and 11 bases separated the two germline ends. CDR3 length equals 15 residues. Germline V CDR1 and CDR2: MGHRA, YSYEKL. Original processing methods: Estimates of nucleated cell counts were drawn from the amplification of reference gene primers. Some clones are missing from TCRdb's copy, which holds only in-frame ones; the method was immunoSEQ multiplex PCR. The DNA gave D and trimming, while V, J and clone size come from that table. The data show about 270,000 clones, 86% seen once. The sample taken for sequencing was peripheral blood. The receptor comes from a middle-aged man with active or convalescent COVID-19. V and J are TRBV4-1 and TRBJ1-3, with D possibly TRBD1 on 5 matching bases. CDR3 nucleotide sequence: TGCGCCAGCAGCCGGGACTTGCCTTCTGGAAACACCATATATTTT. It translates to CASSRDLPSGNTIYF.